This TCR beta chain was sequenced in a study of blood T cells in healthy people across ages. The study, taken as a whole, reports: With age, beta diversity per million T cells declined roughly linearly, significantly by over 35.

In regard to this clonotype: Antigen unknown. A read error may explain this, as a much larger clone is one base away.

The second PCR ran roughly 7 to 12 cycles with a sample-barcoded 5' primer and J-beta primers. Paired-end reads containing CDR3 totaled no fewer than 2.5 million for each sample. A single record per CDR3 protein comes from TCRdb applying MiXCR to the 5' RACE reads. Here the sample spans 630,000 or so distinct CDR3 sequences, about a third being singletons. This receptor was identified in a woman older than 75 in good health. Sequencing was done on a sample of blood.

CDR3 in DNA: TGCGCCAGCAGCTTGGCTGGTAACCAAGAGACCCAGTTCTTC. This gives the protein CASSLAGNQETQFF. V and J are TRBV5-1 and TRBJ2-1, with D hard to call. The V gene lost 0 bases and the J gene lost 13 bases, with 17 bases spanning the gap. Germline CDR1 reads SGHRS; CDR2 reads YFSETQ. The CDR3 consists of 14 residues.